This note documents a single T cell receptor (beta chain) sequence. Its antigen is unidentified. Assay: immunoSEQ multiplex PCR; the TCRdb copy retains only in-frame clones and omits some. The sample records roughly 250,000 clones, 70% to 90% being singletons. This entry is derived from a study of Ad26.COV2.S vaccination and SARS-CoV-2 variants. Study results and limitations: CD8+ and CD4+ T cells specific for spike reportedly responded with substantial breadth after vaccination.

CDR1 and CDR2 from the germline V gene are SGHTA and FQGNSA. CDR3 length: 13 amino acids. V shed 1 base and J shed 8 bases, with 10 bases lying between them. Treatment given: roughly 19 received Ad26.COV2.S at low or high dose, single or two shots; about five received placebo; per-sample allocation not given. Sampling happened 63 days after the first vaccine or placebo injection. V and J are TRBV7-2 and TRBJ2-3; no definite D call. Sequenced material: peripheral blood, taken in a trial of Ad26.COV2.S vaccine versus placebo. This clonotype was obtained from a person between 18 and 65 years old who received the Ad26.COV2.S COVID-19 vaccine or a placebo. CDR3 nucleotides: TGTGCCAGCAGCTTAGAGGGCGTCGGTACGCAGTATTTT. Its translation is CASSLEGVGTQYF.